A selection of T cell receptor beta chains follows, all from one sample in a study of blood T cell repertoires in COVID-19. Produced via immunoSEQ multiplex PCR; TCRdb's table is partial and in-frame only. The sample shows around 99,000 clones, about four fifths of them seen only once. Sample: peripheral blood. These receptors all come from a human donor in a cohort sampled during active COVID-19. Both conserved end residues are part of each CDR3. A D gene is named only where the DNA matches it firmly. Clone size is shown for a subset of rows, as once, few, many or a class of expanded clone.

TRBV25-1	TRBJ1-4	-	-	TGTGCCAGCCTAGGACAGTTCAATGAAAAACTGTTTTTT	CASLGQFNEKLFF
TRBV6-4	TRBJ2-2	-	-	TGTGCCAGCAGTGACCCCGGACAGACGAACACCGGGGAGCTGTTTTTT	CASSDPGQTNTGELFF
TRBV6-5	TRBJ2-2	-	TRBD1	TGTGCCGGACGAAGAGGGACAGCGAACACCGGGGAGCTGTTTTTT	CAGRRGTANTGELFF
TRBV7-2	TRBJ2-7	-	-	TGTGCCAGCAGCTTATGGAGGGGCTCCCAACCCTACGAGCAGTACTTC	CASSLWRGSQPYEQYF
TRBV4-1	TRBJ2-1	few	TRBD2	TGCGCCAGCAGCCAAACTAGACTAGCGGGTAACTACAATGAGCAGTTCTTC	CASSQTRLAGNYNEQFF
TRBV3-1/TRBV3-2	TRBJ2-5	-	TRBD2	TGTGCCAGCAGCCAAGAAGGGGCTAGCGGGAGTGGCGAGACCCAGTACTTC	CASSQEGASGSGETQYF
TRBV30	TRBJ1-2	-	TRBD1	TGTGCCTGGAGTCGGGACAGGGCTCGACGTGGCTACACCTTC	CAWSRDRARRGYTF
TRBV25-1	TRBJ2-3	-	-	TGTGCCAGCCGGAGGACCACAGATACGCAGTATTTT	CASRRTTDTQYF
TRBV12-3/TRBV12-4	TRBJ2-1	-	-	TGTGCCAGCAGTTTGTCATCTGAGCAGTTCTTC	CASSLSSEQFF
TRBV3-1/TRBV3-2	TRBJ2-5	-	TRBD2	TGTGCCAGCAGCCAAGAGGGTCGGGACGGGGGGTACCAAGAGACCCAGTACTTC	CASSQEGRDGGYQETQYF
TRBV30	TRBJ1-1	-	TRBD1	TGTGCCTCCGGGACAGTGAACACTGAAGCTTTCTTT	CASGTVNTEAFF
TRBV19	TRBJ1-1	-	-	TGTGCCAGTAGTGGCCACAGGGCGCAGGACACTGAAGCTTTCTTT	CASSGHRAQDTEAFF
TRBV28	TRBJ1-2	-	-	TGTGCCAGCAGTTTAGATGAGTGGGGCTACACCTTC	CASSLDEWGYTF
TRBV28	TRBJ1-3	-	TRBD1	TGTGCCAGCAGTACCCGACAGGGGGTCGTTCTCTCTGGAAACACCATATATTTT	CASSTRQGVVLSGNTIYF
TRBV4-3	TRBJ1-1	once	TRBD1	TGCGCCAGCAGCCAAAAATTACAGGGGACTGAAGCTTTCTTT	CASSQKLQGTEAFF
TRBV5-1	TRBJ2-7	-	TRBD2	TGCGCCAGCAGCTTGCCAATAGCGGGAGGGGAGCAGTACTTC	CASSLPIAGGEQYF
TRBV18	TRBJ1-2	once	TRBD1	TGTGCCAGCTCACCTACCCAGACAGGGAACTATGGCTACACCTTC	CASSPTQTGNYGYTF
TRBV3-1/TRBV3-2	TRBJ1-1	-	-	TGTGCCAGCAGATTCGGACAGAACACTGAAGCTTTCTTT	CASRFGQNTEAFF
TRBV7-3	TRBJ2-2	-	-	TGTGCCAGCAGCTTAAGAACGGGAGCGGGCACCGGGGAGCTGTTTTTT	CASSLRTGAGTGELFF
TRBV18	TRBJ1-4	-	-	TGTGCCAGCTCAGCACCAGGGAATCAGGGTGAAAAACTGTTTTTT	CASSAPGNQGEKLFF
TRBV28	TRBJ2-5	-	-	TGTGCCAGCAGTTTAATCGGGATTCGAGAGACCCAGTACTTC	CASSLIGIRETQYF
TRBV28	TRBJ2-7	-	-	TGTGCCAGCAGTTGGCCCGGCGGCGGCTCCTACGAGCAGTACTTC	CASSWPGGGSYEQYF
TRBV7-9	TRBJ2-7	-	TRBD1	TGTGCCAGCAGCTCGGCACCGGGACAGGGGAGATACGAGCAGTACTTC	CASSSAPGQGRYEQYF